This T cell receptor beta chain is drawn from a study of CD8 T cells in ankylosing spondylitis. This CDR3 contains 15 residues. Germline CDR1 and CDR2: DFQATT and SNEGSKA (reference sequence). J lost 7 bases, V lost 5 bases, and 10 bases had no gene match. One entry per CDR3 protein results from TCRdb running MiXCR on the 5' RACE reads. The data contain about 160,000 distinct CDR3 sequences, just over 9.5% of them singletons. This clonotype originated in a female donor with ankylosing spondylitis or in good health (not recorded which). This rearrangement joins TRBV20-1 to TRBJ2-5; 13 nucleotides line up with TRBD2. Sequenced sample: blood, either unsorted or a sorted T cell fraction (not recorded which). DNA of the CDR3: TGCAGTGCTTGGACTAGCGGGAGCCTACTTGCGACCCAGTACTTC. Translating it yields CSAWTSGSLLATQYF.